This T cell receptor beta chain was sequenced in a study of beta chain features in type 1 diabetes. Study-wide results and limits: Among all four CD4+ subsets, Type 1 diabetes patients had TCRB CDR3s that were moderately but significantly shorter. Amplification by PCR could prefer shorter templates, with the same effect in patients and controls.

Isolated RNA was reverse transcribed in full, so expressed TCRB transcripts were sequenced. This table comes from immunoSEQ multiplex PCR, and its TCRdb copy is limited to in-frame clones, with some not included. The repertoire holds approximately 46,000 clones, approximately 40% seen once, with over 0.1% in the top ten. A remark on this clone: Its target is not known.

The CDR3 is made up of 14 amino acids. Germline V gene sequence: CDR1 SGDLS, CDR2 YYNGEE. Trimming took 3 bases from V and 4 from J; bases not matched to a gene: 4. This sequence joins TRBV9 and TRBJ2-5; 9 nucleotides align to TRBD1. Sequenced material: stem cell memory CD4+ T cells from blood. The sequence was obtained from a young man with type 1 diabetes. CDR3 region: CASSGMDRGETQYF. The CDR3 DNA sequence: TGTGCCAGCAGCGGGATGGACAGGGGAGAGACCCAGTACTTC.